This T cell receptor (beta chain) stems from a study of tumor and adjacent non-tumor tissue in lung cancer. The study, taken as a whole, reports: Compared with tumor, normal lung showed significantly lower TCR diversity.

This clonotype was detected a few times. The antigen is undetermined. The conserved phenylalanine or tryptophan normally closing the CDR3 is absent here, so this likely arose from a read error. The limits of the CDR3 on the DNA are not certain, so only TCRdb's listed CDR3 is given. The library came from three nested PCR rounds adapted from ARM-PCR protocols. TCRdb called the multiplex PCR reads again in MiXCR, with one record for every CDR3 protein. The sample consists of 90,000 to 100,000 distinct CDR3 sequences, around three quarters of them appearing once. RNA was extracted from bulk tissue without any cell sorting. The normal lung tissue was taken more than 3 cm from the tumor edge. Source material: distant non-tumor lung tissue. The sequence was obtained from a man aged 55 to 69 with small cell lung cancer.

The CDR3 loop is CTSSLTDTNTETFS. The chain combines TRBV6-6 with TRBJ1-1; whether TRBD1, the table's D call, matches the DNA was not checked. Germline V gene lookup returns CDR1 MNHNY and CDR2 SVGAGI (reference sequence). From its first to its last residue, the CDR3 has 14 amino acids.